The rows below give T cell receptor beta chains drawn from one sample of a study of quantifying T cell responses using KT2 cells. TCRdb re-called the UMI-ligation and nested PCR reads through MiXCR, storing one row per CDR3 protein. The top ten hold 9.4% of the sample, which has 45,000 to 65,000 distinct CDR3 sequences, roughly an eighth seen once. What was sequenced was PBMCs spiked with cells of the T cell clone KT2. Receptor source: a human donor. The CDR3 runs from the conserved cysteine through the conserved F or W. Fields, in order: D gene, V gene, clone size, J gene, CDR3 DNA, CDR3 protein. D genes are given only for firm matches. Clone size, where shown, is once, few, many, or a class for clones that have expanded.

>-|TRBV5-6|-|TRBJ2-7
TGTGCCAGCAGCTTGGTGGGACTCTCCTACGAGCAGTACTTC
CASSLVGLSYEQYF
>-|TRBV11-2|-|TRBJ1-5
TGTGCCAGCAGCTTACGGGAAGGAAATCAGCCCCAGCATTTT
CASSLREGNQPQHF
>TRBD1|TRBV5-5|many|TRBJ2-7
TGTGCCAGCACCTCTCGTTGGGACAGCTACGAGCAGTACTTC
CASTSRWDSYEQYF
>-|TRBV7-3|-|TRBJ2-1
TGTGCCAGCAGCTTCGGTAGCGATGAGCAGTTCTTC
CASSFGSDEQFF
>TRBD1|TRBV29-1|-|TRBJ2-7
TGCAGCGTTAGGACAGGGGGCTACGAGCAGTACTTC
CSVRTGGYEQYF
>-|TRBV4-1|many|TRBJ2-6
TGCGCCAGCAGCCAAGTAAATCGCGGGGCCAACGTCCTGACTTTC
CASSQVNRGANVLTF
>-|TRBV5-5|-|TRBJ1-6
TGTGCCAGCAGCTTGGGTAGTAATTCACCCCTCCACTTT
CASSLGSNSPLHF
>-|TRBV7-2|few|TRBJ2-7
TGTGCCAGCAGCTTCCGTGCGGGACCCTACGAGCAGTACTTC
CASSFRAGPYEQYF
>TRBD2|TRBV10-2|many|TRBJ2-5
TGCGCCAGCAGCCCAGCGGGAGGTTTAGAGACCCAGTACTTC
CASSPAGGLETQYF
>TRBD2|TRBV5-1|-|TRBJ2-2
TGCGCCAGCAGCACCAGGACTAGCGGGAGGAACGGGGAGCTGTTTTTT
CASSTRTSGRNGELFF
>TRBD1|TRBV11-2|few|TRBJ1-2
TGTGCCAGCAGCTTAGATTATTACGGGCAGGGGGGTAATGGCTACACCTTC
CASSLDYYGQGGNGYTF
>-|TRBV12-3/TRBV12-4|few|TRBJ1-2
TGTGCCAGCAGTTATTTCGGATCAGCAGATGGCTACACCTTC
CASSYFGSADGYTF
>TRBD1|TRBV12-3/TRBV12-4|-|TRBJ1-2
TGTGCCAGCAGTTTGAGGACAGGCCCCTATGGCTACACCTTC
CASSLRTGPYGYTF
>-|TRBV6-2/TRBV6-3|-|TRBJ2-7
TGTGCCAGCAGTTTCGTTTCCCGAACCGGTGGGAGAGAGCAGTACTTC
CASSFVSRTGGREQYF
>-|TRBV12-3/TRBV12-4|few|TRBJ2-2
TGTGCCAGCCCCGGGACAACAAACACCGGGGAGCTGTTTTTT
CASPGTTNTGELFF
>-|TRBV29-1|-|TRBJ1-2
TGCAGCGTTGACGCGTTCGACTATGGCTACACCTTC
CSVDAFDYGYTF
>TRBD2|TRBV7-2|-|TRBJ2-1
TGTGCCAGCAGCCCAACTAGCGGGGGGATTAGTGAGCAGTTCTTC
CASSPTSGGISEQFF
>-|TRBV2|-|TRBJ1-1
TGTGCCAGCAGTGATGTAGGGGCTAATACTGAAGCTTTCTTT
CASSDVGANTEAFF
>-|TRBV6-2/TRBV6-3|many|TRBJ2-7
TGTGCCAGCAGTTTGCCGGGACTTGCTTACGAGCAGTACTTC
CASSLPGLAYEQYF
>-|TRBV12-3/TRBV12-4|many|TRBJ1-5
TGTGCCAGCAGTTCAAGGGGTAGCAATCAGCCCCAGCATTTT
CASSSRGSNQPQHF
>TRBD2|TRBV12-3/TRBV12-4|few|TRBJ2-2
TGTGCCAGCAGTTTAGGACTAGCGCTCACCGGGGAGCTGTTTTTT
CASSLGLALTGELFF
>TRBD1|TRBV4-1|-|TRBJ1-4
TGCGCCAGCAGCCAACCTGGACAGGGGGCCGAAAAACTGTTTTTT
CASSQPGQGAEKLFF
>TRBD2|TRBV15|few|TRBJ2-5
TGTGCCACCAGCAGAGATATCACCGGGGCAGCGGGACAAGAGACCCAGTACTTC
CATSRDITGAAGQETQYF
>-|TRBV20-1|-|TRBJ2-1
TGCAGTGCTAGTAGGGTGCAGTTCTTC
CSASRVQFF
>-|TRBV27|-|TRBJ2-5
TGTGCCAGCAGTTTATCGGCAGACCAAGAGACCCAGTACTTC
CASSLSADQETQYF
>-|TRBV4-1|many|TRBJ2-3
TGCGCCAGCAGCCAAGACGGACCCCTGACAGATACGCAGTATTTT
CASSQDGPLTDTQYF
>TRBD1|TRBV4-3|-|TRBJ1-1
TGCGCCAGCAGCCAAGAGACAGGGAAAACTGAAGCTTTCTTT
CASSQETGKTEAFF
>TRBD2|TRBV9|few|TRBJ2-1
TGTGCCAGCAGCGTAGCTACGGGGGGAGCGGGGGTTTACAATGAGCAGTTCTTC
CASSVATGGAGVYNEQFF
>TRBD2|TRBV4-1|few|TRBJ2-3
TGCGCCAGCAGCTACCTTCCGGGACTATATAGAGAAGGTACGCAGTATTTT
CASSYLPGLYREGTQYF
>TRBD2|TRBV11-1|-|TRBJ2-5
TGTGCCAGCAGCTCGGGACTAGCGGGACTGGAGACCCAGTACTTC
CASSSGLAGLETQYF
>-|TRBV3-1|many|TRBJ2-5
TGTGCCAGCAGCTCCCCTGAGTTGCGTTTCCAAGAGACCCAGTACTTC
CASSSPELRFQETQYF
>TRBD2|TRBV6-2/TRBV6-3|-|TRBJ2-5
TGTGCCAGCAGTTTCCCGGGACTAGCTTTCGAGACCCAGTACTTC
CASSFPGLAFETQYF
>TRBD1|TRBV30|many|TRBJ1-2
TGTGCCTGGAGCTCAGGGGGGAACTATGGCTACACCTTC
CAWSSGGNYGYTF
>TRBD2|TRBV10-3|few|TRBJ2-3
TGTGCCATCAGTGAGTCAGCGGGAGGGCCAGATACGCAGTATTTT
CAISESAGGPDTQYF
>-|TRBV4-1|few|TRBJ1-2
TGCGCCAGCAGCCAAGTCCTGGGAATGGTGGGGGGCTACACCTTC
CASSQVLGMVGGYTF
>TRBD2|TRBV10-3|-|TRBJ2-3
TGTGCCATCAGTACCCCCGGGAGGGATACGCAGTATTTT
CAISTPGRDTQYF
>TRBD2|TRBV4-1|many|TRBJ2-2
TGCGCCAGCAGCCAACCGGGGGGGGCGAACACCGGGGAGCTGTTTTTT
CASSQPGGANTGELFF
>-|TRBV12-3/TRBV12-4|many|TRBJ1-5
TGTGCCAGCAGTTATAGAGGGCGGCAGCCCCAGCATTTT
CASSYRGRQPQHF
>-|TRBV27|-|TRBJ1-1
TGTGCCAGCCGCGACGGGGGAGGTCCTGAAGCTTTCTTT
CASRDGGGPEAFF
>-|TRBV18|few|TRBJ2-1
TGTGCCAGCTCCGTAGAGCCCGTCGCCTACAATGAGCAGTTCTTC
CASSVEPVAYNEQFF
>TRBD2|TRBV27|few|TRBJ2-1
TGTGCCAGCAGTTTATGGGGGACTAGCGGGAGGAGGAATGAGCAGTTCTTC
CASSLWGTSGRRNEQFF
>-|TRBV6-6|-|TRBJ2-3
TGTGCCAGCAGTAAAGCGGGTACTAGCACAGATACGCAGTATTTT
CASSKAGTSTDTQYF
>-|TRBV20-1|-|TRBJ2-1
TGCAGTGCTACACTCCACAATGAGCAGTTCTTC
CSATLHNEQFF
>-|TRBV6-1|few|TRBJ1-2
TGTGCCAGCAGCGCCAACCCGGGACCCAGGGTTAACTATGGCTACACCTTC
CASSANPGPRVNYGYTF
>-|TRBV5-5|-|TRBJ1-2
TGTGCCAGCAGCTCGGGGGGTGGGGAGAACTATGGCTACACCTTC
CASSSGGGENYGYTF
>-|TRBV18|many|TRBJ1-1
TGTGCCAGCTCACCCTCCGTTGGAGAAATCACTGAAGCTTTCTTT
CASSPSVGEITEAFF
>TRBD2|TRBV5-1|few|TRBJ2-5
TGCGCCAGCAGCTTGAGTCTCCGGACTAGCGGTCAAGAGACCCAGTACTTC
CASSLSLRTSGQETQYF
>TRBD1|TRBV7-2|few|TRBJ2-5
TGTGCCAGCAGAAGGACAGGTGTTGAGACCCAGTACTTC
CASRRTGVETQYF
>TRBD1|TRBV3-1|-|TRBJ1-2
TGTGCCAGCAGCCAACTGGGACAGGGGAGGTTTGGCTACACCTTC
CASSQLGQGRFGYTF
>TRBD2|TRBV18|few|TRBJ2-1
TGTGCCAGCTCACGTACGGGACTACCAACCTACAATGAGCAGTTCTTC
CASSRTGLPTYNEQFF
>TRBD2|TRBV3-1|medium-sized|TRBJ2-3
TGTGCCAGCAGCCAAGTGGCGACTAGCGTGGGCACAGATACGCAGTATTTT
CASSQVATSVGTDTQYF
>-|TRBV20-1|many|TRBJ2-7
TGCAGTGCCCGATCCCCTGGGGCTGGCTCCTACGAGCAGTACTTC
CSARSPGAGSYEQYF
>TRBD2|TRBV10-2|-|TRBJ2-5
TGCGCCAGCAGGGTAGCGGGGGGGCAGGAGACCCAGTACTTC
CASRVAGGQETQYF
>TRBD1|TRBV6-5|-|TRBJ2-1
TGTGCCAGCAGTTACCACTGGACAGGGCTTAATGAGCAGTTCTTC
CASSYHWTGLNEQFF
>-|TRBV20-1|many|TRBJ1-6
TGCAGTGCTAGGAGTCCAGGGGATAATTCACCCCTCCACTTT
CSARSPGDNSPLHF
>-|TRBV6-2/TRBV6-3|-|TRBJ2-7
TGTGCCAGCAGTTACTACGGTCAGGTCGATCACTACGAGCAGTACTTC
CASSYYGQVDHYEQYF